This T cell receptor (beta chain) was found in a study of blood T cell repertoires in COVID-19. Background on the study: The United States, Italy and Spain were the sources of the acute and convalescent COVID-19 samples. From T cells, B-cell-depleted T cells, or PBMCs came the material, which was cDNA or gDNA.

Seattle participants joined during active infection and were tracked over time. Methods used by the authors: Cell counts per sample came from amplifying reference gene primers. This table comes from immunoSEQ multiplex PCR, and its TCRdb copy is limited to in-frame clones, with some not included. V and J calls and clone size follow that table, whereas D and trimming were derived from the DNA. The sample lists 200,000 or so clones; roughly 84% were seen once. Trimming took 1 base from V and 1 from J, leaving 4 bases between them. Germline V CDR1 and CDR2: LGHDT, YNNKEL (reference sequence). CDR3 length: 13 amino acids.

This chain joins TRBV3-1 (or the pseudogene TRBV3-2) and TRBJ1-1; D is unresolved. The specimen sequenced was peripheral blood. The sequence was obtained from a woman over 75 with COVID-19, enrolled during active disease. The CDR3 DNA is TGTGCCAGCAGCCAAGGGCAGAACACTGAAGCTTTCTTT. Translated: CASSQGQNTEAFF.